The 3 T cell receptor beta chains given below trace back to one sample, sequenced in a study of cytomegalovirus exposure and HLA in healthy donors. The PCR contained 60 Vbeta and 13 Jbeta primers. TCRdb keeps only in-frame clones here, not all; method: immunoSEQ multiplex PCR. The sample has 200,000 or so clones, about 90% seen once. The sequenced material came from PBMCs. The receptors were gathered from a girl under three years old in good health and CMV-seronegative.

CDR3 in DNA: TGCAGCGTTCCCACAGGGGGCTTGGGGACAGATACGCAGTATTTT. It yields the protein CSVPTGGLGTDTQYF. The chain joins TRBV29-1 to TRBJ2-3, with 9 bases aligning to TRBD1. V was pared by 5 bases and J by 3 bases, with 9 bases of the junction left unmatched. The CDR3 consists of 15 residues. Looked up from germline, CDR1 is SQVTM and CDR2 is ANQGSEA.

The CDR3 reads CASGGLADYEQYF. The CDR3 region has the DNA TGTGCCAGCGGGGGACTAGCGGACTACGAGCAGTACTTC. The chain couples TRBV2 to TRBJ2-5; 11 nucleotides line up with TRBD2. Gene TRBJ2-7 matches the end of the DNA better, so the J call may be wrong. The CDR3 has 13 amino acids. Germline V gives CDR1 SNHLY, CDR2 FYNNEI.

This chain connects TRBV4-1 to TRBJ2-7; possible D gene TRBD1, 6 bases. The CDR3 is made up of 15 amino acids. Trimming took 3 bases from V and 3 from J, leaving 15 bases between them. Germline-derived CDR1 and CDR2 are MGHRA and YSYEKL. CDR3: CASSHPRQDFYEQYF. For the CDR3, the DNA is TGCGCCAGCAGCCACCCCCGACAGGATTTCTACGAGCAGTACTTC.